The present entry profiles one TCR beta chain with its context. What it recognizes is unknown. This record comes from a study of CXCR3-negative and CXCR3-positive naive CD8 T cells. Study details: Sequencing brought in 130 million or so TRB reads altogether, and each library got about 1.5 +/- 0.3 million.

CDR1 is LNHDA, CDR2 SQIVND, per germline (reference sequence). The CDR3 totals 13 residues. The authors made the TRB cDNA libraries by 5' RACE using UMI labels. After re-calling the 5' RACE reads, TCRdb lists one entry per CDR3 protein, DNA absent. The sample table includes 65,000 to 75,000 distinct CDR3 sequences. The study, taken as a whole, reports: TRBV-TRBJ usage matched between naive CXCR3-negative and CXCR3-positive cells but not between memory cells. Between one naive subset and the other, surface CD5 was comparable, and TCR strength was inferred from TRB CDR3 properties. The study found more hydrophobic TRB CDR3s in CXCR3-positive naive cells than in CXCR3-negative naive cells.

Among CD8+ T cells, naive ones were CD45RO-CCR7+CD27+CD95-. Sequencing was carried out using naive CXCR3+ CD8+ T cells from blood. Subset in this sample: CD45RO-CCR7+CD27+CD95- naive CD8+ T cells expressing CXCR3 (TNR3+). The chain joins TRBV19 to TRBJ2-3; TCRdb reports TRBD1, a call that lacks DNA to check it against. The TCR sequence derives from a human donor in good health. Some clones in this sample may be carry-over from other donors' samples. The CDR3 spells CATIPPLADTQYF.